The rows below give T cell receptor beta chains drawn from one sample of a study of T cells in Graves' hyperthyroidism and ophthalmopathy. TCRdb recomputed calls from the multiplex PCR reads with MiXCR, one row per CDR3 protein. Of about 580,000 distinct CDR3 sequences in the sample, about 15% were seen once. The specimen sequenced was blood. These receptors were collected from a woman younger than 45 with Graves' hyperthyroidism that later progressed to Graves' ophthalmopathy. Both conserved end residues are part of each CDR3. A D gene is named only where the DNA matches it firmly. Size tells how often a clone was seen (once, few, many) or the class of an expanded clone, and some rows leave it out.

length: 13
V: TRBV4-1
D: TRBD2
J: TRBJ2-1
size: many
DNA: TGCGCCAGCAGCCAAGCAGCGGGATATGAGCAGTTCTTC
CDR3: CASSQAAGYEQFF

length: 13
V: TRBV30
D: -
J: TRBJ2-1
size: many
DNA: TGTGCCTCAACACTCCCAGCCGGCGATGAGCAGTTCTTC
CDR3: CASTLPAGDEQFF

length: 16
V: TRBV11-2
D: TRBD1
J: TRBJ2-3
size: -
DNA: TGTGCCAGCAGCTTAGATTTCGACAGGGCGAGGATTACGCAGTATTTT
CDR3: CASSLDFDRARITQYF

length: 13
V: TRBV20-1
D: -
J: TRBJ1-5
size: few
DNA: TGCAGTGCTAGAGATGGCAGCAATCAGCCCCAGCATTTT
CDR3: CSARDGSNQPQHF

length: 17
V: TRBV28
D: -
J: TRBJ1-4
size: many
DNA: TGTGCCAGCAGTCCTCCCGACAGGTCCGCAACTAATGAAAAACTGTTTTTT
CDR3: CASSPPDRSATNEKLFF

length: 13
V: TRBV30
D: -
J: TRBJ2-1
size: few
DNA: TGTGCCTGGACAGTAAGCTCCTACAATGAGCAGTTCTTC
CDR3: CAWTVSSYNEQFF

length: 12
V: TRBV20-1
D: -
J: TRBJ1-5
size: many
DNA: TGCAGTGCTCAAGGAGGAACTCAGCCCCAGCATTTT
CDR3: CSAQGGTQPQHF

length: 15
V: TRBV5-4
D: -
J: TRBJ2-4
size: -
DNA: TGTGCCAGCAGCCCAGGGATGGAAGCCAAAAACATTCAGTACTTC
CDR3: CASSPGMEAKNIQYF

length: 12
V: TRBV27
D: -
J: TRBJ2-2
size: few
DNA: TGTGCCAGCAGTTTTAAGTCCGGGGAGCTGTTTTTT
CDR3: CASSFKSGELFF

length: 16
V: TRBV15
D: TRBD2
J: TRBJ2-1
size: few
DNA: TGTGCCACCAGCAGAGGACTAGCGGGAGGGTGGGATGAGCAGTTCTTC
CDR3: CATSRGLAGGWDEQFF

length: 14
V: TRBV10-3
D: -
J: TRBJ2-5
size: many
DNA: TGTGCCATCAGTGACCCCCCTAGCCGGGAGACCCAGTACTTC
CDR3: CAISDPPSRETQYF

length: 14
V: TRBV7-9
D: -
J: TRBJ1-1
size: many
DNA: TGTGCCAGCAGCTTACCAATAGTATCCACTGAAGCTTTCTTT
CDR3: CASSLPIVSTEAFF

length: 14
V: TRBV5-4
D: -
J: TRBJ2-5
size: -
DNA: TGTGCCAGCAACGTTGTTGGTCTTCAAGAGACCCAGTACTTC
CDR3: CASNVVGLQETQYF

length: 15
V: TRBV14
D: TRBD2
J: TRBJ2-5
size: many
DNA: TGTGCCAGCAGCCTCCGTGGGGGGGGACTAGAGACCCAGTACTTC
CDR3: CASSLRGGGLETQYF

length: 16
V: TRBV6-2/TRBV6-3
D: TRBD1
J: TRBJ1-2
size: many
DNA: TGTGCCAGCAGACTCCGGGACAGGGGTTGGAACTATGGCTACACCTTC
CDR3: CASRLRDRGWNYGYTF

length: 16
V: TRBV28
D: TRBD2
J: TRBJ2-1
size: many
DNA: TGTGCCAGCAGTTTATCCGGGGGGACCGGGGACAATGAGCAGTTCTTC
CDR3: CASSLSGGTGDNEQFF

length: 15
V: TRBV27
D: -
J: TRBJ2-7
size: many
DNA: TGTGCCAGCAGTTTATCCCGACAGATCTCCTACGAGCAGTACTTC
CDR3: CASSLSRQISYEQYF

length: 15
V: TRBV2
D: -
J: TRBJ2-6
size: many
DNA: TGTGCCAGCAGTGGAGAAGCATCTGGGGCCAACGTCCTGACTTTC
CDR3: CASSGEASGANVLTF

length: 16
V: TRBV4-2
D: TRBD1
J: TRBJ1-2
size: -
DNA: TGTGCCAGCAGCCAAGATCCTCCAGGGGGCGTCTATGGCTACACCTTC
CDR3: CASSQDPPGGVYGYTF

length: 15
V: TRBV6-2/TRBV6-3
D: -
J: TRBJ2-4
size: many
DNA: TGTGCCGCTGGGGATCGCGCGGACAGTAAAAACATTCAGTACTTC
CDR3: CAAGDRADSKNIQYF

length: 14
V: TRBV6-1
D: TRBD1
J: TRBJ1-2
size: -
DNA: TGTGCCAGCAGAAACGGACAGGGTCTCTATGGCTACACCTTC
CDR3: CASRNGQGLYGYTF

length: 13
V: TRBV3-1
D: -
J: TRBJ1-3
size: many
DNA: TGTGCCAGCAGCCAATCTAGCGGAAACACCATATATTTT
CDR3: CASSQSSGNTIYF

length: 11
V: TRBV19
D: TRBD1
J: TRBJ2-2
size: -
DNA: TGTGCCGTCAGGGGGCGCCGGGAGCTGTTTTTT
CDR3: CAVRGRRELFF

length: 16
V: TRBV7-9
D: -
J: TRBJ2-7
size: many
DNA: TGTGCCAGCAGCCCCCTAGCCAGGGCGGGGACCTACGAGCAGTACTTC
CDR3: CASSPLARAGTYEQYF

length: 11
V: TRBV30
D: -
J: TRBJ1-2
size: -
DNA: TGTGCCTGGAACGGTAGCTATGGCTACACCTTC
CDR3: CAWNGSYGYTF

length: 15
V: TRBV28
D: -
J: TRBJ2-2
size: many
DNA: TGTGCCAGCAGTTTTATCCGGGACATCACCGGGGAGCTGTTTTTT
CDR3: CASSFIRDITGELFF

length: 17
V: TRBV7-2
D: TRBD2
J: TRBJ2-7
size: -
DNA: TGTGCCAGCAGCTTCGCCCGACTAGCGGGATCATCGTACGAGCAGTACTTC
CDR3: CASSFARLAGSSYEQYF

length: 13
V: TRBV28
D: -
J: TRBJ1-4
size: many
DNA: TGTGCCAGCGCCCTCGGGTCGGGGGGAAAACTGTTTTTT
CDR3: CASALGSGGKLFF

length: 14
V: TRBV30
D: -
J: TRBJ2-1
size: many
DNA: TGTGCCTGGAGTAAAGGTAGCGGTGACAATGAGCAGTTCTTC
CDR3: CAWSKGSGDNEQFF

length: 15
V: TRBV13
D: TRBD1
J: TRBJ1-3
size: -
DNA: TGTGCCAGCAGCTCCGGGACAGGAGCCGGAAACGCCATATATTTT
CDR3: CASSSGTGAGNAIYF

length: 13
V: TRBV2
D: -
J: TRBJ1-1
size: many
DNA: TGTGCCAGCACCAACTGGGAGGGAGCTGAAGCTTTCTTT
CDR3: CASTNWEGAEAFF

length: 12
V: TRBV29-1
D: -
J: TRBJ1-1
size: few
DNA: TGCAGCGTTGAAGGGGAGACAGTTGAAGCTTTCTTT
CDR3: CSVEGETVEAFF

length: 14
V: TRBV27
D: TRBD2
J: TRBJ2-7
size: -
DNA: TGTGCCAGCAGTTTTTCGCCTAGCGGCTACGAGCAGTACTTC
CDR3: CASSFSPSGYEQYF

length: 15
V: TRBV6-1
D: -
J: TRBJ1-5
size: -
DNA: TGTGCCAGCAGTCCCGGGGGGGAGAGCAATCAGCCCCAGCATTTT
CDR3: CASSPGGESNQPQHF

length: 15
V: TRBV11-2
D: TRBD1
J: TRBJ1-5
size: many
DNA: TGTGCCAGCAGCGGAATAACAGGGGCTGATCAGCCCCAGCATTTT
CDR3: CASSGITGADQPQHF

length: 17
V: TRBV24-1
D: -
J: TRBJ2-3
size: many
DNA: TGTGCCACCAGTGACCCTGGCAGGGGAGGTCGGGCAGATACGCAGTATTTT
CDR3: CATSDPGRGGRADTQYF

length: 14
V: TRBV19
D: TRBD1
J: TRBJ2-1
size: -
DNA: TGTGCCAGTAGACTAGGGGGCGTTGGCAATGAGCAGTTCTTC
CDR3: CASRLGGVGNEQFF

length: 13
V: TRBV20-1
D: -
J: TRBJ2-7
size: many
DNA: TGCAGTGCTGACGACAGGAACTCCTACGAGCAGTACTTC
CDR3: CSADDRNSYEQYF

length: 15
V: TRBV28
D: TRBD2
J: TRBJ2-3
size: many
DNA: TGTGCCAGCAGTTTGCCTAGCGGGAATGGAGATACGCAGTATTTT
CDR3: CASSLPSGNGDTQYF

length: 16
V: TRBV7-2
D: TRBD2
J: TRBJ2-1
size: many
DNA: TGTGCCAGCAGCTCCTCCAGCGGGAGTCTCTACAATGAGCAGTTCTTC
CDR3: CASSSSSGSLYNEQFF

length: 17
V: TRBV6-4
D: TRBD2
J: TRBJ2-2
size: many
DNA: TGTGCCAGCAGTGAGGGGCTAGCGGAGCTTAACACCGGGGAGCTGTTTTTT
CDR3: CASSEGLAELNTGELFF